The clone carrying this TCR beta chain was picked up a small number of times. The sample is drawn from a study of T-cell memory formation after mild COVID-19. TCRdb processed the 5' RACE reads anew with MiXCR; each CDR3 protein has one entry. The data show 250,000 to 350,000 distinct CDR3 sequences, more than 15% seen once. The CDR3 is 16 amino acids. V lost 1 base and J lost 2; bases outside the gene matches: 4. Germline CDR1 and CDR2: LGHNA and YNFKEQ. The sequence came from a man between 18 and 35 years old who had mild COVID-19 (a few samples of this study predate the infection). Cell type and time point are not known. The genes are TRBV4-2 and TRBJ1-2, with 10 bases identical to TRBD1. The sequencing sample was made of PBMCs or a T cell subset sorted from them (not recorded which). CDR3 nucleotide sequence: TGTGCCAGCAGCCAAGGTTCGGGACAGGGGAACTATGGCTACACCTTC. This encodes CASSQGSGQGNYGYTF.